These T cell receptor beta chains were read from a single sample in a study of response to subunit inactivated influenza vaccine. TCRdb ran MiXCR on the RT-PCR reads and lists one entry per CDR3 protein. The repertoire holds about 540,000 distinct CDR3 sequences, less than 25% seen once, with approximately 2.9% in the top ten. The sample also formed part of further work on T cells expressing NK-cell markers.

The material sequenced was CD4+ T cells sorted from PBMCs, taken approximately 13 days after vaccination. The receptors were gathered from a middle-aged man who received an inactivated influenza vaccine. Both conserved end residues are part of each CDR3. D genes are given only for firm matches. Size tells how often a clone was seen (once, few, many) or the class of an expanded clone, and some rows leave it out.

>13|few|TRBV12-3/TRBV12-4|TRBD2|TRBJ2-1
CASRASGSHEQFF
TGTGCCTCCCGGGCTAGCGGGAGTCATGAGCAGTTCTTC
>14|-|TRBV11-2|-|TRBJ2-2
CASSFVRNTGELFF
TGTGCCAGCAGCTTCGTCAGGAACACCGGGGAGCTGTTTTTT
>18|-|TRBV14|TRBD2|TRBJ2-7
CASSLRSGRQPTGHEQYF
TGTGCCAGCAGCCTACGGAGCGGGAGACAACCCACCGGTCACGAGCAGTACTTC
>13|-|TRBV28|TRBD1|TRBJ1-1
CSSSSGGVAEAFF
TGTTCCAGCAGTTCAGGGGGGGTAGCTGAAGCTTTCTTT
>12|-|TRBV7-3|TRBD1|TRBJ2-7
CASSWGTGEQYF
TGTGCCAGCAGCTGGGGGACAGGAGAGCAGTACTTC
>13|-|TRBV7-2|-|TRBJ2-7
CASSLAPPNEQYF
TGTGCCAGCAGCTTAGCTCCCCCCAACGAGCAGTACTTC
>12|few|TRBV29-1|-|TRBJ2-5
CSVSGYQETQYF
TGCAGCGTTTCGGGGTACCAAGAGACCCAGTACTTC
>12|few|TRBV27|-|TRBJ2-7
CASSRNLYEQYF
TGTGCCAGCAGTCGGAACCTCTACGAGCAGTACTTC
>13|few|TRBV10-3|TRBD1|TRBJ1-1
CAISPTGGTEAFF
TGTGCCATCAGTCCGACAGGGGGCACTGAAGCTTTCTTT
>14|-|TRBV12-3/TRBV12-4|TRBD1|TRBJ2-1
CASSRPGQEDEQFF
TGTGCCAGCAGTCGACCGGGACAGGAGGATGAGCAGTTCTTC
>14|-|TRBV9|TRBD1|TRBJ2-4
CASSSQGVKNIQYF
TGTGCCAGCAGCAGCCAGGGGGTCAAAAACATTCAGTACTTC
>14|few|TRBV4-3|TRBD2|TRBJ2-1
CASSPGLERNEQFF
TGCGCCAGCAGCCCGGGACTAGAGAGGAATGAGCAGTTCTTC
>13|-|TRBV5-1|TRBD2|TRBJ2-7
CASGREAGYEQYF
TGCGCCAGCGGACGGGAGGCCGGATACGAGCAGTACTTC
>13|-|TRBV10-3|-|TRBJ2-1
CAISDRDWNEQFF
TGTGCCATCAGTGACCGGGACTGGAATGAGCAGTTCTTC
>12|-|TRBV20-1|-|TRBJ1-5
CSGGGSNQPQHF
TGCAGTGGGGGGGGGAGCAATCAGCCCCAGCATTTT
>12|-|TRBV12-3/TRBV12-4|-|TRBJ2-1
CASRGLLNEQFF
TGTGCCAGCAGGGGACTCCTCAATGAGCAGTTCTTC
>14|-|TRBV10-2|TRBD1|TRBJ1-5
CASSVGQANQPQHF
TGCGCCAGCAGTGTGGGACAGGCCAATCAGCCCCAGCATTTT